A single sample gave rise to the 16 T cell receptor beta chains below, sequenced in a study of control samples from healthy donors and cancer patients. Measured with immunoSEQ multiplex PCR; TCRdb has only the in-frame clones, and not every one. This sample carries approximately 49,000 clones, around 86% of them seen once, and the ten largest clones take around 2.8%. The sample was PBMCs. All receptors come from a woman aged 50 to 65 with lung cancer.

The chain joins TRBV30 to TRBJ1-5, with 8 positions matching TRBD1. CDR1 is GTSNPN and CDR2 is SVGIG in the germline V gene (reference sequence). Trimming took 0 bases from V and 8 from J; bases not matched to a gene: 3. The CDR3 is 13 amino acids. CDR3 protein: CAWSVNRGEPQHF. CDR3 nucleotide sequence: TGTGCCTGGAGTGTAAACAGGGGGGAGCCCCAGCATTTT.

The chain carries TRBV6-2 or TRBV6-3 and TRBJ1-5; D gene uncertain. V was trimmed by 0 bases and J by 0 bases, leaving 15 bases between them. CDR1 and CDR2 (germline): MNHEY, SVGEGT. The CDR3 totals 18 residues. CDR3 residues: CASSYSKTELYSNQPQHF. The CDR3 region has the DNA TGTGCCAGCAGTTACTCGAAGACCGAATTATATAGCAATCAGCCCCAGCATTTT.

The chain has TRBV5-1 and TRBJ2-3; a weak D match, TRBD1 (5 bases). Germline V gene lookup returns CDR1 SGHRS and CDR2 YFSETQ. V lost 5 bases and J 4 bases, leaving 17 bases between the germline ends. This CDR3 spans 15 amino acids. The CDR3 sequence: CASSPGGRAPDTQYF. The CDR3 nucleotides are TGCGCCAGCAGTCCGGGCGGCAGGGCCCCAGATACGCAGTATTTT.

This chain uses TRBV9 with TRBJ2-2; no reliable D call. Trimming shortened V by 0 bases and J by 1 base, and 4 bases separated the two germline ends. CDR1 and CDR2 from the germline V gene are SGDLS and YYNGEE. The CDR3 is 14 residues long. In nucleotides, the CDR3 is TGTGCCAGCAGCGTAGCGTGGAACACCGGGGAGCTGTTTTTT. Protein product: CASSVAWNTGELFF.

This chain joins TRBV20-1 and TRBJ2-1; the D gene is possibly TRBD2 (5 bases). CDR3 length: 16 amino acids. Germline CDR1 reads DFQATT; CDR2 reads SNEGSKA (reference sequence). The V end was cut by 3 bases, the J end by 0 bases, with 15 bases between. CDR3 amino acids: CSASPLALGSYNEQFF. Written as DNA, the CDR3 is TGCAGTGCTAGTCCCCTAGCTTTAGGCTCCTACAATGAGCAGTTCTTC.

The chain uses TRBV11-3 and TRBJ1-1; 8 bases map to TRBD1. The CDR3 covers 15 residues. The J segment lost 2 bases and the V segment lost 5 bases, leaving 7 bases of the junction unmatched. Germline CDR1 SGHNT, CDR2 YENEEA. The CDR3 DNA reads TGTGCCAGCAGCCCCCGGACAGGGATCAACACTGAAGCTTTCTTT. Translating gives CASSPRTGINTEAFF. The full variable domain, rest sourced from reference TRBV11-3 and TRBJ1-1, is EAGVVQSPRYKIIEKKQPVAFWCNPISGHNTLYWYLQNLGQGPELLIRYENEEAVDDSQLPKDRFSAERLKGVDSTLKIQPAELGDSAVYLCASSPRTGINTEAFFGQGTRLTVV.

V and J are TRBV7-9 and TRBJ1-5, with TRBD1 matching 7 bases. The germline V gene encodes CDR1 SEHNR and CDR2 FQNEAQ (reference sequence). This CDR3 has 14 residues. V lost 6 bases and J lost 3; bases outside the gene matches: 5. The CDR3 nucleotides read TGTGCCAGCAGGGGACAGTCCGACAATCAGCCCCAGCATTTT. Translating gives CASRGQSDNQPQHF. Supplemented by reference TRBV7-9 and TRBJ1-5, the full variable domain reads DTGVSQNPRHKITKRGQNVTFRCDPISEHNRLYWYRQTLGQGPEFLTYFQNEAQLEKSRLLSDRFSAERPKGSFSTLEIQRTEQGDSAMYLCASRGQSDNQPQHFGDGTRLSIL.

The J gene is TRBJ2-7, the V gene TRBV29-1; TRBD1 agrees at 10 bases. Germline loops: CDR1 SQVTM, CDR2 ANQGSEA. V lost 5 bases to trimming and J lost 0 bases; unmatched junction nucleotides: 4. The CDR3 is made up of 14 amino acids. The CDR3 protein is CSVSWTGGSYEQYF. CDR3 nucleotide sequence: TGCAGCGTTTCCTGGACAGGGGGCTCCTACGAGCAGTACTTC.

This clone has a handful of counts. The chain joins TRBV11-2 to TRBJ2-7; 9 bases fit TRBD1. The germline gives CDR1 SGHAT, CDR2 FQNNGV. The ends lost 5 bases at V and 4 bases at J; junction bases unmatched: 9. The CDR3 runs to 15 residues. CDR3 protein: CASSRSGTGLYEQYF. The CDR3 nucleotides read TGTGCCAGCAGCCGATCCGGGACAGGGCTTTACGAGCAGTACTTC.

The rearrangement links TRBV12-5 to TRBJ1-3; the D gene is possibly TRBD1 (5 bases). V was cut by 1 base and J by 3 bases, with 19 bases left in between. This CDR3 comprises 18 residues. Germline-derived CDR1 and CDR2 are LGHNT and FRNRAP. The CDR3 DNA follows: TGTGCTAGTGGTTTGGCGACCGGGACGGCGAACTTTGGAAACACCATATATTTT. It yields the protein CASGLATGTANFGNTIYF.

The J gene is TRBJ2-3, the V gene TRBV7-3; the D call may be TRBD1 or TRBD2 (6 bases each). Trimming left V 5 bases short and J 2 bases short, with 14 bases between. The germline CDR1 and CDR2 sequences are SGHTA and FQGTGA. The length of the CDR3 is 15 residues. As DNA, the CDR3 is TGTGCCAGCAGCCTCATGGGGGGCTACACAGATACGCAGTATTTT. It specifies CASSLMGGYTDTQYF.

This sequence joins TRBV19 and TRBJ1-5; D remains ambiguous. This CDR3 is built from 15 residues. Deletions cut 8 bases from V and 5 bases from J, with 19 bases between. Germline-derived CDR1 and CDR2 are LNHDA and SQIVND (reference sequence). The CDR3, as DNA: TGTGCCAGTGCGGAATTTCGGACCCAGGATCAGCCCCAGCATTTT. It is translated as CASAEFRTQDQPQHF. The full variable domain, completed using reference TRBV19 and TRBJ1-5, is DGGITQSPKYLFRKEGQNVTLSCEQNLNHDAMYWYRQDPGQGLRLIYYSQIVNDFQKGDIAEGYSVSREKKESFPLTVTSAQKNPTAFYLCASAEFRTQDQPQHFGDGTRLSIL.

The chain joins TRBV5-1 to TRBJ2-7; D is uncertain. The CDR3 extends over 14 amino acids. CDR1 is SGHRS and CDR2 is YFSETQ in the germline V gene. V was clipped by 5 bases and J by 1 base, with 13 bases between them. DNA for the CDR3: TGCGCCAGCAGAGAAGGGCTGGGTTCCTACGAGCAGTACTTC. The encoded protein is CASREGLGSYEQYF.

This clone was seen only once. In nucleotides, the CDR3 is TGTGCCAGTAGTTTCCGGGACAGCCGTGGCTACACCTTC. It specifies CASSFRDSRGYTF. The chain is built from TRBV19 and TRBJ1-2; TRBD1 agrees at 7 bases. Looked up from germline, CDR1 is LNHDA and CDR2 is SQIVND (reference sequence). V lost 5 bases and J lost 7; bases outside the gene matches: 7. There are 13 residues in the CDR3.

V usage is TRBV3-1 (or the pseudogene TRBV3-2) and J usage is TRBJ1-1; D remains unclear. Germline-derived CDR1 and CDR2 are LGHDT and YNNKEL (reference sequence). Trimming shortened V by 1 base and J by 4 bases, and 13 bases separated the two germline ends. The CDR3 has 15 amino acids. CDR3 amino acids: CASSQGRKFSTEAFF. The CDR3 region has the DNA TGTGCCAGCAGCCAAGGGCGAAAGTTTTCCACTGAAGCTTTCTTT.

The chain carries TRBV10-2 and TRBJ1-5; D gene ambiguous. Between the trimmed V and J ends, which lost 8 bases and 0 bases, there was a span of 11 bases. Germline CDR1 is WSHSY and CDR2 is SAAADI. The CDR3 totals 14 residues. CDR3: CASAGANSNQPQHF. DNA of the CDR3: TGCGCCAGCGCCGGTGCCAATAGCAATCAGCCCCAGCATTTT.